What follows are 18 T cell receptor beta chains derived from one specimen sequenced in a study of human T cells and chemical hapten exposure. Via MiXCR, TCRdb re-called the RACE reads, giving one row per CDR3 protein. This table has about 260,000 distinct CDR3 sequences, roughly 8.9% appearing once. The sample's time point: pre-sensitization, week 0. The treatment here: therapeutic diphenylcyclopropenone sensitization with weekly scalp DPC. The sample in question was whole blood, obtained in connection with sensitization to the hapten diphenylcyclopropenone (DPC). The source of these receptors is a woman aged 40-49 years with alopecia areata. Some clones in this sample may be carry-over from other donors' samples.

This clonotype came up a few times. The CDR3 nucleotides are TGTGCCAGCAGACAGGGGAATGTCGCTGAAGCTTTCTTT. Amino acid sequence: CASRQGNVAEAFF. The chain employs TRBV6-2 or TRBV6-3 and TRBJ1-1, with TRBD1 identical over 7 bases. The CDR3 covers 13 residues. The ends lost 6 bases at V and 6 bases at J; junction bases unmatched: 7. CDR1 MNHEY and CDR2 SVGEGT come from the germline V gene.

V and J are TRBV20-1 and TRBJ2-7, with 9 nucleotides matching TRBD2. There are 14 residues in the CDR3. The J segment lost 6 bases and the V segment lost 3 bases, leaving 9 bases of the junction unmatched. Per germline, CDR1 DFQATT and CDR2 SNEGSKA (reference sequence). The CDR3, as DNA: TGCAGTGCTAGTTTCAGCGGGAGGCCCTCCGAGCAGTACTTC. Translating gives CSASFSGRPSEQYF.

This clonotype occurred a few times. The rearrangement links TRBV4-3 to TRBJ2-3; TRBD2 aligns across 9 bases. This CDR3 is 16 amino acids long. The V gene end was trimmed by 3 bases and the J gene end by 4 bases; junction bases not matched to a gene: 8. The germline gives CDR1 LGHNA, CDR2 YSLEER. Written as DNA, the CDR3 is TGCGCCAGCAGCCACCAAATAGCGGGAGAACCAGATACGCAGTATTTT. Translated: CASSHQIAGEPDTQYF.

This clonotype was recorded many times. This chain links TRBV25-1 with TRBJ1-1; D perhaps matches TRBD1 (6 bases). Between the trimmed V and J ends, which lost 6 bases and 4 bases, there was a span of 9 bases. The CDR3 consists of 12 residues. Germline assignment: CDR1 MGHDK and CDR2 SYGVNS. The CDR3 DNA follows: TGTGCCAGCAGGAGGGGGGGCACTGAAGCTTTCTTT. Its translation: CASRRGGTEAFF. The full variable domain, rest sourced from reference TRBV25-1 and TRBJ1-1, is EADIYQTPRYLVIGTGKKITLECSQTMGHDKMYWYQQDPGMELHLIHYSYGVNSTEKGDLSSESTVSRIRTEHFPLTLESARPSHTSQYLCASRRGGTEAFFGQGTRLTVV.

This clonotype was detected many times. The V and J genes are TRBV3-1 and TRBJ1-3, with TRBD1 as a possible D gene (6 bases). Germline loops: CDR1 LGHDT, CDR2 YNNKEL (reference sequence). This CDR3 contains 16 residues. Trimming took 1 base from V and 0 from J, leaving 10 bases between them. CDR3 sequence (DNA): TGTGCCAGCAGCCAAGGGGGGCGGACCTCTGGAAACACCATATATTTT. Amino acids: CASSQGGRTSGNTIYF.

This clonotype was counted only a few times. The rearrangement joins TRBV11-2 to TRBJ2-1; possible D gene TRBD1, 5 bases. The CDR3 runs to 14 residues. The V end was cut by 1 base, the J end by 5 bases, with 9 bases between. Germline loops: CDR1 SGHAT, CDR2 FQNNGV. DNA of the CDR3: TGTGCCAGCAGCTTAGCAGGGTCCCACAATGAGCAGTTCTTC. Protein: CASSLAGSHNEQFF.

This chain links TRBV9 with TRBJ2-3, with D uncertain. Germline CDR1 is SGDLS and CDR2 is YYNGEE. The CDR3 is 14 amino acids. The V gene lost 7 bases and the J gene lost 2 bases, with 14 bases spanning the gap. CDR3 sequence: CASDGPKLTDTQYF. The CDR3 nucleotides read TGTGCCAGCGATGGTCCCAAACTCACAGATACGCAGTATTTT.

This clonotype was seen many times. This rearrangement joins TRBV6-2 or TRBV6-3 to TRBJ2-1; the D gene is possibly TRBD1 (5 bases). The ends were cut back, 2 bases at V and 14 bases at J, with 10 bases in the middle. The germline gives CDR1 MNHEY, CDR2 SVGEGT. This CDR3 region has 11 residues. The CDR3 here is CASSYDEGEFF. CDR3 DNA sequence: TGTGCCAGCAGTTACGATGAAGGGGAGTTCTTC.

Here the CDR3 DNA reads TGTGCCAGTAGTATAGATCGGGGGGCGCGATACAATGAGCAGTTCTTC. It translates to CASSIDRGARYNEQFF. This chain joins TRBV19 and TRBJ2-1; D perhaps matches TRBD2 (7 bases). V was cut by 0 bases and J by 4 bases, with 13 bases left in between. The CDR3 extends over 16 amino acids. Germline CDR1 LNHDA, CDR2 SQIVND (reference sequence). Filled out from reference TRBV19 and TRBJ2-1, the complete variable domain reads DGGITQSPKYLFRKEGQNVTLSCEQNLNHDAMYWYRQDPGQGLRLIYYSQIVNDFQKGDIAEGYSVSREKKESFPLTVTSAQKNPTAFYLCASSIDRGARYNEQFFGPGTRLTVL.

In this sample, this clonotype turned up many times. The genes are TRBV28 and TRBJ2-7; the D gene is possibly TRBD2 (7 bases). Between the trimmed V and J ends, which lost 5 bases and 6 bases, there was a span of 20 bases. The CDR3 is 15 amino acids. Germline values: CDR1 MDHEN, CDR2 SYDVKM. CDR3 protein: CASSPLLGGASEQYF. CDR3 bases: TGTGCCAGCAGTCCCCTGTTGGGGGGGGCCAGCGAGCAGTACTTC.

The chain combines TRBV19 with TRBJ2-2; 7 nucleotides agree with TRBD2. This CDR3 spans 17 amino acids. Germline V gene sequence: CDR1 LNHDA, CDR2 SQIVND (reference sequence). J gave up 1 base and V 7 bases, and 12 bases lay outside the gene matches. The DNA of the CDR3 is TGTGCCAGTAAGAGGCTAGCGGCTAGTCTGAACACCGGGGAGCTGTTTTTT. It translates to CASKRLAASLNTGELFF.

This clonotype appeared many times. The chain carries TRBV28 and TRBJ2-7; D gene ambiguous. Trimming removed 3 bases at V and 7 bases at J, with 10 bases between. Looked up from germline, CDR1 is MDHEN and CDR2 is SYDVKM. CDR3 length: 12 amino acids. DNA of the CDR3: TGTGCCAGCAGTTTGGTGGGAAGGGAGCAGTACTTC. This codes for CASSLVGREQYF.

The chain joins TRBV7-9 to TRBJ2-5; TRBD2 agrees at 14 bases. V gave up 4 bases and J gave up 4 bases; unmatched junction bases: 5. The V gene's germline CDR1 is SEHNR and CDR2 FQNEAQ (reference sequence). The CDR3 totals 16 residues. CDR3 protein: CASSSPGLAGVETQYF. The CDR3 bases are TGTGCCAGCAGCTCCCCGGGACTAGCGGGAGTAGAGACCCAGTACTTC.

The CDR3 sequence is CASSNLAGINEQFF. The CDR3 DNA reads TGTGCCAGCAGTAACTTAGCGGGGATCAATGAGCAGTTCTTC. The chain joins TRBV12-3 or TRBV12-4 to TRBJ2-1, with 8 positions matching TRBD2. The V gene end was trimmed by 5 bases and the J gene end by 6 bases; junction bases not matched to a gene: 6. This CDR3 is 14 amino acids long.

The chain's CDR3 is CASNVGATYEQYF. The CDR3, as DNA: TGTGCCAGCAACGTCGGGGCCACCTACGAGCAGTACTTC. The chain has TRBV6-1 and TRBJ2-7; perhaps D is TRBD1 or TRBD2 (5 bases each). With 7 bases removed from V and 2 bases from J, the gap between germline ends came to 12 bases. Per the germline V gene, CDR1 is MNHNS and CDR2 is SASEGT. The CDR3 is 13 amino acids.

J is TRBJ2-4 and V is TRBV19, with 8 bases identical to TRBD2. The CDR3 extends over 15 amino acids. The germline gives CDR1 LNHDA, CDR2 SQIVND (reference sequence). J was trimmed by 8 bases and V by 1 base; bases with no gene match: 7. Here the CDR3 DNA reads TGTGCCAGTAGTATAGGAACGGGACTAGGGCACATTCAGTACTTC. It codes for CASSIGTGLGHIQYF.

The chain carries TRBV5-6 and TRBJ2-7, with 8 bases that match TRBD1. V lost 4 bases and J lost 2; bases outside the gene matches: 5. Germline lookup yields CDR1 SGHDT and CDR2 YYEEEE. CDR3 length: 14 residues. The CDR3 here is CASSPPTGAYEQYF. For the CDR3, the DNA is TGTGCCAGCAGCCCGCCGACAGGGGCCTACGAGCAGTACTTC.

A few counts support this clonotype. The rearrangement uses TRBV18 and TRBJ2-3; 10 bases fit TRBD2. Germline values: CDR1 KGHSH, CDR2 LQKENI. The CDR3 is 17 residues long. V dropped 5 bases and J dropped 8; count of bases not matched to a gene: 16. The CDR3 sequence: CASSLQSGTSAAGTQYF. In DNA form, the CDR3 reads TGTGCCAGCTCATTACAGTCCGGGACTAGCGCCGCCGGTACGCAGTATTTT.